Shown below are 27 T cell receptor beta chains from a single sample sequenced in a study of early T cells in non-severe SARS-CoV-2 infection. TCRdb re-called the 5' RACE reads through MiXCR, storing one row per CDR3 protein. The sample lists tens of thousands of distinct CDR3 sequences, over 10% occurring once. Sequencing input: whole blood. The receptor source for this set is an adult who was a healthcare worker with PCR-confirmed SARS-CoV-2 infection or an uninfected control (not recorded which).

This clonotype occurred many times. This rearrangement joins TRBV27 to TRBJ2-7; D might be TRBD1 (5 bases). Deletions cut 6 bases from V and 2 bases from J, with 11 bases between. The CDR3 runs to 13 residues. Germline V gives CDR1 MNHEY, CDR2 SMNVEV (reference sequence). The CDR3 nucleotides are TGTGCCAGCAGGATTGACAGCACCTACGAGCAGTACTTC. Translated: CASRIDSTYEQYF.

This clonotype was found a few times. The V and J genes are TRBV5-1 and TRBJ2-3; D gene unclear. Germline loops: CDR1 SGHRS, CDR2 YFSETQ. The CDR3 has 16 amino acids. V dropped 6 bases and J dropped 0 bases, with 17 bases sitting between them. The DNA of the CDR3 is TGCGCCAGCACCTTCTTATTGGGCAGCAGCACAGATACGCAGTATTTT. Its protein product is CASTFLLGSSTDTQYF.

This clonotype has just a few counts. The genes are TRBV11-3 and TRBJ2-3; 9 bases align to TRBD2. Germline V CDR1 and CDR2: SGHNT, YENEEA. Trimming took 1 base from V and 6 from J; bases not matched to a gene: 5. The CDR3 runs 15 residues. The CDR3, as DNA: TGTGCCAGCAGCTTAGGTCTAGCGGGGTCGGATACGCAGTATTTT. Translating gives CASSLGLAGSDTQYF.

The chain employs TRBV11-2 and TRBJ1-6; 8 bases fit TRBD1. The CDR3 sequence is 14 residues long. V lost 5 bases and J lost 8; bases outside the gene matches: 5. The germline V gene encodes CDR1 SGHAT and CDR2 FQNNGV. CDR3 protein: CASSRNRGDSPLHF. DNA for the CDR3: TGTGCCAGCAGCCGTAACAGGGGGGATTCACCCCTCCACTTT.

This clonotype has ten or more counts. The chain carries TRBV12-1 and TRBJ1-4. TRBV12-1 is described as a pseudogene. The CDR3 contains 12 residues. This CDR3 reads CASSPRQRKLFF. The CDR3 DNA sequence: TGTGCCAGCAGCCCCCGCCAGCGGAAACTGTTTTTT.

This clonotype has a count of ten or more. CDR3 sequence reads: CASSQASSGRSTGELFF. DNA for the CDR3: TGTGCCAGCAGCCAAGCTTCTAGCGGGAGGTCAACCGGGGAGCTGTTTTTT. V is TRBV3-1 and J is TRBJ2-2; TRBD2 matches at 11 bases. CDR3 length: 17 amino acids. Germline V CDR1 and CDR2: LGHDT, YNNKEL (reference sequence). The junction had 6 bases not matched to a gene; V was cut back by 1 base and J by 5 bases. Variable domain in full (rest from reference TRBV3-1 and TRBJ2-2): DTAVSQTPKYLVTQMGNDKSIKCEQNLGHDTMYWYKQDSKKFLKIMFSYNNKELIINETVPNRFSPKSPDKAHLNLHINSLELGDSAVYFCASSQASSGRSTGELFFGEGSRLTVL.

This clonotype was seen ten or more times. The chain is built from TRBV4-2 and TRBJ2-5; D is perhaps TRBD1 or TRBD2 (5 bases each). With 0 bases removed from V and 1 base from J, the gap between germline ends came to 12 bases. The germline gives CDR1 LGHNA, CDR2 YNFKEQ. The CDR3 runs 16 residues. The CDR3 region is CASSQDRPGPQETQYF. As DNA, the CDR3 is TGTGCCAGCAGCCAAGATCGCCCGGGACCCCAAGAGACCCAGTACTTC.

This clonotype was seen many times. The CDR3 bases are TGCGCCAGCAGCGGAACCTGGGGGGACAGCCTCGATGGCTACACCTTC. It yields the protein CASSGTWGDSLDGYTF. The V and J genes are TRBV5-1 and TRBJ1-2, with 7 bases identical to TRBD1. This CDR3 has 16 residues. Per the germline V gene, CDR1 is SGHRS and CDR2 is YFSETQ. With V trimmed by 4 bases and J by 6 bases, 15 bases remained unmatched.

Many counts were recorded for this clonotype. The rearrangement joins TRBV19 to TRBJ1-5; tentative D call: TRBD1 (5 bases). The V gene's germline CDR1 is LNHDA and CDR2 SQIVND (reference sequence). The CDR3 spans 14 residues. The germline V and J ends were trimmed by 6 bases and 4 bases, with 13 bases remaining between them. In nucleotides, the CDR3 is TGTGCCAGTAGCGACGCGGGACCGAATCAGCCCCAGCATTTT. It encodes CASSDAGPNQPQHF.

This clonotype was seen at least ten times. The chain employs TRBV7-9 and TRBJ1-1; D unresolved. The V end was cut by 1 base, the J end by 6 bases, with 6 bases between. This CDR3 comprises 12 residues. The germline V gene encodes CDR1 SEHNR and CDR2 FQNEAQ (reference sequence). The CDR3 region is CASSLGRPEAFF. The CDR3 DNA follows: TGTGCCAGCAGCTTAGGGAGACCTGAAGCTTTCTTT. The whole variable domain, remainder taken from reference TRBV7-9 and TRBJ1-1, is DTGVSQNPRHKITKRGQNVTFRCDPISEHNRLYWYRQTLGQGPEFLTYFQNEAQLEKSRLLSDRFSAERPKGSFSTLEIQRTEQGDSAMYLCASSLGRPEAFFGQGTRLTVV.

This clonotype was counted only a few times. V gene TRBV5-1 combines with J gene TRBJ1-4, with TRBD1 matching over 9 bases. J gave up 6 bases and V 4 bases, and 7 bases lay outside the gene matches. Germline-derived CDR1 and CDR2 are SGHRS and YFSETQ. This CDR3 has 15 residues. CDR3 region: CASSNRQGDHEKLFF. CDR3 DNA: TGCGCCAGCAGCAACCGACAGGGGGACCATGAAAAACTGTTTTTT.

The rearrangement links TRBV5-1 to TRBJ2-5; D not resolved. The CDR3 has 11 residues. Deletions cut 7 bases from V and 5 bases from J, with 9 bases between. Germline CDR1 reads SGHRS; CDR2 reads YFSETQ. DNA of the CDR3: TGCGCCAGCGCCCTCCAGGAGACCCAGTACTTC. Translating gives CASALQETQYF. The full variable domain, its missing parts supplied by reference TRBV5-1 and TRBJ2-5, is KAGVTQTPRYLIKTRGQQVTLSCSPISGHRSVSWYQQTPGQGLQFLFEYFSETQRNKGNFPGRFSGRQFSNSRSEMNVSTLELGDSALYLCASALQETQYFGPGTRLLVL.

This clonotype was detected ten times or more. This chain connects TRBV12-3 or TRBV12-4 to TRBJ1-1; no definite D call. CDR3 length: 14 amino acids. V was pared by 6 bases and J by 4 bases, with 15 bases between. The CDR3 sequence: CASRTTPVSTEAFF. Written as DNA, the CDR3 is TGTGCCAGCAGGACGACTCCTGTTAGCACTGAAGCTTTCTTT.

This rearrangement joins TRBV27 to TRBJ2-7; TRBD2 matches at 11 bases. Per the germline V gene, CDR1 is MNHEY and CDR2 is SMNVEV (reference sequence). V was pared by 3 bases and J by 6 bases, with 10 bases of the junction left unmatched. The CDR3 has 16 amino acids. The CDR3 DNA follows: TGTGCCAGCAGTTTCTCAACTAGCGGGAGAAAAAGCGAGCAGTACTTC. Its translation: CASSFSTSGRKSEQYF.

This clonotype has more than one count but fewer than ten. This chain uses TRBV7-9 with TRBJ2-5, with D perhaps TRBD1 (6 bases). In germline, CDR1 is SEHNR, CDR2 FQNEAQ (reference sequence). The CDR3 length is 14 residues. Trimming removed 4 bases from V and 3 bases from J, with 12 bases in between. CDR3 in amino acids: CASSSDRIEETQYF. In nucleotides, the CDR3 is TGTGCCAGCAGCTCCGACAGGATTGAAGAGACCCAGTACTTC.

Comment on this clonotype: One end of the junction does not line up with germline, which may come from a read error. This chain connects TRBV4-1 to TRBJ1-1; the D gene is possibly TRBD1 (5 bases). The CDR3 totals 16 residues. Germline assignment: CDR1 MGHRA and CDR2 YSYEKL. The DNA of the CDR3 is TGCGCCAGCAGCCAAACACGCACGGGGGTGAAGACTGAAGCTTTCTTT. Protein: CASSQTRTGVKTEAFF.

The chain links TRBV30 to TRBJ2-7; D is ambiguous. This CDR3 has 13 amino acids. V lost 1 base to trimming and J lost 1 base, with 8 bases between them. The V gene's germline CDR1 is GTSNPN and CDR2 SVGIG (reference sequence). The CDR3, as DNA: TGTGCCTGGAGTGGCGGTGAGTCCTACGAGCAGTACTTC. It translates to CAWSGGESYEQYF. Supplemented by reference TRBV30 and TRBJ2-7, the full variable domain reads SQTIHQWPATLVQPVGSPLSLECTVEGTSNPNLYWYRQAAGRGLQLLFYSVGIGQISSEVPQNLSASRPQDRQFILSSKKLLLSDSGFYLCAWSGGESYEQYFGPGTRLTVT.

This clonotype was found many times. CDR3 bases: TGTGCCAGCAGCTTACGGACTAGCGGACTTTACAATGAGCAGTTCTTC. This translates into CASSLRTSGLYNEQFF. V and J are TRBV7-8 and TRBJ2-1, with TRBD2 matching 10 bases. The germline gives CDR1 SGHVS, CDR2 FQNEAQ. The V gene end was trimmed by 2 bases and the J gene end by 4 bases; junction bases not matched to a gene: 5. The CDR3 contains 16 residues.

The CDR3 here is CSVAGGFDEQFF. DNA for the CDR3: TGCAGCGTTGCAGGGGGGTTCGATGAGCAGTTCTTC. The rearrangement links TRBV29-1 to TRBJ2-1; a weak D match, TRBD1 (7 bases). Germline values: CDR1 SQVTM, CDR2 ANQGSEA. The CDR3 length is 12 residues. Trimming removed 4 bases at V and 8 bases at J, with 12 bases between.

In this sample, this clonotype turned up a few times. The chain couples TRBV20-1 to TRBJ1-6; D not certain. V was cut by 7 bases and J by 7 bases, with 14 bases left in between. The germline gives CDR1 DFQATT, CDR2 SNEGSKA (reference sequence). This CDR3 contains 13 residues. The CDR3 sequence is CSGTEDSNSPLHF. The CDR3 DNA follows: TGCAGTGGAACGGAGGATTCCAATTCACCCCTCCACTTT.

This clonotype has a handful of counts. The chain couples TRBV20-1 to TRBJ2-4; TRBD1 matches 10 bases. J gave up 4 bases and V 6 bases, and 6 bases lay outside the gene matches. The CDR3 covers 14 residues. Per germline, CDR1 DFQATT and CDR2 SNEGSKA (reference sequence). In DNA form, the CDR3 reads TGCAGTGCCATGACAGGGGGCGATAAAAACATTCAGTACTTC. It yields the protein CSAMTGGDKNIQYF.

This clonotype was seen repeatedly, ten times or more. This rearrangement joins TRBV5-1 to TRBJ1-6; D remains unclear. V lost 4 bases and J lost 4, with 12 bases in between. The CDR3 spans 15 residues. Germline lookup yields CDR1 SGHRS and CDR2 YFSETQ. As DNA, the CDR3 is TGCGCCAGCAGCCCTTCGGACGTTTATAATTCACCCCTCCACTTT. It encodes CASSPSDVYNSPLHF.

V usage is TRBV2 and J usage is TRBJ2-2; the D is unclear. In germline, CDR1 is SNHLY, CDR2 FYNNEI. The CDR3 has 13 residues. Trimming took 8 bases from V and 7 from J, leaving 14 bases between them. CDR3 loop: CASLRVYGGELFF. The CDR3 bases are TGTGCCAGCCTACGGGTCTACGGCGGGGAGCTGTTTTTT.

There are many counts of this clonotype. This chain connects TRBV7-3 to TRBJ2-2, with 8 nucleotides matching TRBD1. Trimming cost V 6 bases and J 6 bases; bases outside gene matches: 3. The CDR3 totals 13 residues. CDR1 is SGHTA, CDR2 FQGTGA, per germline. CDR3 DNA sequence: TGTGCCAGCAGTTCACAGGGGGCCGGGGAGCTGTTTTTT. It translates to CASSSQGAGELFF.

A single count supports this clonotype. This may come from a read error, since a much larger clone is one base off. The conserved phenylalanine or tryptophan is not found at the CDR3 terminus, so this likely reflects a read error. V usage is TRBV4-1 and J usage is TRBJ2-3; D ambiguous. The CDR3 is made up of 15 amino acids. V was cut by 0 bases and J by 4 bases, with 11 bases left in between. The germline V gene encodes CDR1 MGHRA and CDR2 YSYEKL. CDR3 bases: TGCGCCAGCAGCCAAGATAAGAGTTTGTCAGATACGCAGTATCTT. It specifies CASSQDKSLSDTQYL.

The genes are TRBV19 and TRBJ1-2; D remains ambiguous. V was shortened by 10 bases and J by 0 bases, with 15 bases between the two germline ends. Germline V gene lookup returns CDR1 LNHDA and CDR2 SQIVND (reference sequence). The CDR3 contains 14 residues. CDR3 residues: CATLSGPANYGYTF. In DNA, the CDR3 is TGTGCCACCCTGTCAGGCCCAGCTAACTATGGCTACACCTTC.

There are many counts of this clonotype. This chain links TRBV27 with TRBJ1-5; D perhaps matches TRBD1 (5 bases). V lost 8 bases and J lost 3, with 23 bases in between. The CDR3 is 17 residues long. CDR1 MNHEY and CDR2 SMNVEV come from the germline V gene (reference sequence). The CDR3 bases are TGTGCCAGCCGAACAATTTACCGGGGACGGGACAATCAGCCCCAGCATTTT. Translated, it gives CASRTIYRGRDNQPQHF.